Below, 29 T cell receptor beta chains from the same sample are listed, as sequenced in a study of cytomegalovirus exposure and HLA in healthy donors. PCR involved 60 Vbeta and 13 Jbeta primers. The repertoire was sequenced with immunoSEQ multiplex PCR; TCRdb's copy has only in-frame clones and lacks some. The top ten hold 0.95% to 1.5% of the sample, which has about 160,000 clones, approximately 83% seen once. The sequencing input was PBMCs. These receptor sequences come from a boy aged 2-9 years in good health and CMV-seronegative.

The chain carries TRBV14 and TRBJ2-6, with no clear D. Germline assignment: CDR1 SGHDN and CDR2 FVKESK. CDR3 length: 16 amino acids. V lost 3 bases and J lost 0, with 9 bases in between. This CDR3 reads CASSHWAYSGANVLTF. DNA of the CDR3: TGTGCCAGCAGCCACTGGGCATACTCTGGGGCCAACGTCCTGACTTTC. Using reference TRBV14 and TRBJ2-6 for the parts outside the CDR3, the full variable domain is EAGVTQFPSHSVIEKGQTVTLRCDPISGHDNLYWYRRVMGKEIKFLLHFVKESKQDESGMPNNRFLAERTGGTYSTLKVQPAELEDSGVYFCASSHWAYSGANVLTFGAGSRLTVL.

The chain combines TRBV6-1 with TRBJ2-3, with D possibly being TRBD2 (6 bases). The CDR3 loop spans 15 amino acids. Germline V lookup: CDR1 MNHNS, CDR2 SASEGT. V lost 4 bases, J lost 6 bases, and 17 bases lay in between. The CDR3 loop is CASSASGGVGDTQYF. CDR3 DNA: TGTGCCAGCAGTGCCTCGGGCGGGGTAGGGGATACGCAGTATTTT.

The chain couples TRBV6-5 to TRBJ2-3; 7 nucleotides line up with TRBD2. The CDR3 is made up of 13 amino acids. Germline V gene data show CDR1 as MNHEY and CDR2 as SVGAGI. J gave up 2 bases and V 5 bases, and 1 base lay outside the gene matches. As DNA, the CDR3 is TGTGCCAGCAGTACTAGCGACACAGATACGCAGTATTTT. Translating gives CASSTSDTDTQYF.

CDR3 region: CASSSGGQGLYGYTF. In DNA, the CDR3 is TGTGCCAGCAGTTCCGGTGGACAGGGCCTTTATGGCTACACCTTC. The chain carries TRBV6-5 and TRBJ1-2; 8 nucleotides align to TRBD1. The germline V gene has CDR1 MNHEY and CDR2 SVGAGI. The CDR3 has 15 amino acids. V lost 4 bases and J lost 5; bases outside the gene matches: 9.

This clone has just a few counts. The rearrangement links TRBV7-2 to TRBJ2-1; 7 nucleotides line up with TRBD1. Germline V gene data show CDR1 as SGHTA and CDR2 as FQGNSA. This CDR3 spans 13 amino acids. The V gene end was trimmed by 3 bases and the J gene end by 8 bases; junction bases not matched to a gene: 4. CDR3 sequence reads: CASSFLQGYEQFF. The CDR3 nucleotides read TGTGCCAGCAGCTTTTTACAGGGGTATGAGCAGTTCTTC.

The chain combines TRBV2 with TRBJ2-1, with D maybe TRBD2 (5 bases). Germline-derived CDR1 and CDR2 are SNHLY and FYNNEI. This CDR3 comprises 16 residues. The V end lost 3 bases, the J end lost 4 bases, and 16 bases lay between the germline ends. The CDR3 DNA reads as TGTGCCAGCAGTGACTTGGTTCTAGCCTCGTACAATGAGCAGTTCTTC. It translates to CASSDLVLASYNEQFF. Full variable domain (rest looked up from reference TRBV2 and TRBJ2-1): EPEVTQTPSHQVTQMGQEVILRCVPISNHLYFYWYRQILGQKVEFLVSFYNNEISEKSEIFDDQFSVERPDGSNFTLKIRSTKLEDSAMYFCASSDLVLASYNEQFFGPGTRLTVL.

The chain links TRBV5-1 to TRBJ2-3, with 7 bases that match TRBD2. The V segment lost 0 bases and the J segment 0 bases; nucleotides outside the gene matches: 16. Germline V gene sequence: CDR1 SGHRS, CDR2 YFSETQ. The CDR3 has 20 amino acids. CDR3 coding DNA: TGCGCCAGCAGCTTGGAGGAGGCGTCTAGCGGACCTACTAGCACAGATACGCAGTATTTT. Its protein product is CASSLEEASSGPTSTDTQYF.

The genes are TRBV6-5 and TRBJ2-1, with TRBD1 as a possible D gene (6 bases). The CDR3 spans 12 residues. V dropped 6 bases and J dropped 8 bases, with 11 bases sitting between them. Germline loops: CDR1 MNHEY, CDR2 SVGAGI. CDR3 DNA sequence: TGTGCCAGCAGCCGCTCAGGGGATGAGCAGTTCTTC. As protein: CASSRSGDEQFF.

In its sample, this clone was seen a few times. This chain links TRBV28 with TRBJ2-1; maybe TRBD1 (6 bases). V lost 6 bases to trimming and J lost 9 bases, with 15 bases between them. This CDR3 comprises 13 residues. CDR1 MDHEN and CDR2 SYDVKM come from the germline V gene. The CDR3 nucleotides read TGTGCCAGCAGCCAACAGGGATCCGTTGAGCAGTTCTTC. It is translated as CASSQQGSVEQFF.

The CDR3 DNA reads as TGTGCCAGCTCACTAGACAGGGATAATTCACCCCTCCACTTT. Translating it yields CASSLDRDNSPLHF. The chain employs TRBV18 and TRBJ1-6; 7 bases align to TRBD1. V shed 4 bases and J 5 bases; nucleotides not matched to a gene: 2. Germline V gene data show CDR1 as KGHSH and CDR2 as LQKENI. CDR3 length: 14 residues.

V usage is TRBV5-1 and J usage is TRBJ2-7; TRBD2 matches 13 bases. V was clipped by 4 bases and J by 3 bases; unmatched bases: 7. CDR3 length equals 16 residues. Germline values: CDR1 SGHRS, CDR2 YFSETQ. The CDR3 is CASSRGTSGTYYEQYF. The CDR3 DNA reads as TGCGCCAGCAGCCGCGGGACTAGCGGGACTTACTACGAGCAGTACTTC.

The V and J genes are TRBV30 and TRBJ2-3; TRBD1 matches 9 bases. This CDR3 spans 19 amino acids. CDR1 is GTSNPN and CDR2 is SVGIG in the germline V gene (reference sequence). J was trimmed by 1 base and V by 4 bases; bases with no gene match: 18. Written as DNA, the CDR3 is TGTGCCTGGAAGGGACAGTTCCTCACAGGGGGCCGGGGCACAGATACGCAGTATTTT. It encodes CAWKGQFLTGGRGTDTQYF. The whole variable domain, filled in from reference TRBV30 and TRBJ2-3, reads SQTIHQWPATLVQPVGSPLSLECTVEGTSNPNLYWYRQAAGRGLQLLFYSVGIGQISSEVPQNLSASRPQDRQFILSSKKLLLSDSGFYLCAWKGQFLTGGRGTDTQYFGPGTRLTVL.

CDR3 nucleotides: TGTGCCAGCAGTGAAAGGGGGCGGGGAGATACGCAGTATTTT. The encoded protein is CASSERGRGDTQYF. J is TRBJ2-3 and V is TRBV6-1; D might be TRBD1 (7 bases). The CDR3 loop spans 14 amino acids. From germline, CDR1 is MNHNS and CDR2 SASEGT. Trimming took 2 bases from V and 5 from J, leaving 11 bases between them.

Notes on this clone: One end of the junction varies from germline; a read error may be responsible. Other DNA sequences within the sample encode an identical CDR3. CDR3: CASSSAGAIDTEAFF. The CDR3 nucleotides are TGTGCTAGCAGTTCGGCGGGCGCAATCGACACTGAAGCTTTCTTT. The chain combines TRBV27 with TRBJ1-1; no definite D call. The CDR3 consists of 15 residues. Germline CDR1 is MNHEY and CDR2 is SMNVEV (reference sequence).

CDR3 DNA sequence: TGTGCCAGCAGTTCACCGGACAGAACTAACTATGGCTACACCTTC. The encoded protein is CASSSPDRTNYGYTF. V gene TRBV5-5 combines with J gene TRBJ1-2, with D possibly TRBD1 on 6 matching bases. The CDR3 covers 15 residues. Trimming cost V 5 bases and J 0 bases, with 14 bases left between them. The V gene's germline CDR1 is SGHKS and CDR2 YYEKEE (reference sequence).

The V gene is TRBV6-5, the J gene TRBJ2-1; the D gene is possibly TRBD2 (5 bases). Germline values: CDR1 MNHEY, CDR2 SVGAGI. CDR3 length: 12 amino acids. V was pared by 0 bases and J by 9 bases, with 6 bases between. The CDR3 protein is CASSYSGSEQFF. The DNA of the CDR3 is TGTGCCAGCAGTTACTCAGGGAGTGAGCAGTTCTTC.

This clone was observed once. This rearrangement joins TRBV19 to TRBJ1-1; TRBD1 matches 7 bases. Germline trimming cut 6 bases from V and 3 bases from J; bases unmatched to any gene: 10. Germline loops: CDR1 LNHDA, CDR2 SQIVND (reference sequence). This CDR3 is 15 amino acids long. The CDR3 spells CASSADRVEDTEAFF. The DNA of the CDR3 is TGTGCCAGTAGCGCCGACAGGGTTGAGGACACTGAAGCTTTCTTT.

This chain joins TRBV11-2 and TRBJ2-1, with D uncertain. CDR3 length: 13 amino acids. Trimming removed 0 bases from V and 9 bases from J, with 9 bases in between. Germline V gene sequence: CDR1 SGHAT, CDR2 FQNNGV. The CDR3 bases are TGTGCCAGCAGCTTAGATTGGGCAGGTGAGCAGTTCTTC. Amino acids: CASSLDWAGEQFF.

CDR3 region: CASSSLAGANQETQYF. CDR3 nucleotides: TGTGCCAGCAGCTCTCTAGCGGGGGCCAACCAAGAGACCCAGTACTTC. The chain joins TRBV5-4 to TRBJ2-5; TRBD2 matches at 10 bases. The V segment lost 3 bases and the J segment 0 bases; nucleotides outside the gene matches: 5. Germline V CDR1 and CDR2: SGHNT, YYREEE (reference sequence). The CDR3 loop spans 16 amino acids.

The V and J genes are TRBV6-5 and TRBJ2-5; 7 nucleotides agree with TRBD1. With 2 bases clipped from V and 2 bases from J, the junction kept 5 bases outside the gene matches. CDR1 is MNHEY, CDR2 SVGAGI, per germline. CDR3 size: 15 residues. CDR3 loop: CASSYLGTEQETQYF. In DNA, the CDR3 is TGTGCCAGCAGTTACCTTGGGACAGAACAAGAGACCCAGTACTTC.

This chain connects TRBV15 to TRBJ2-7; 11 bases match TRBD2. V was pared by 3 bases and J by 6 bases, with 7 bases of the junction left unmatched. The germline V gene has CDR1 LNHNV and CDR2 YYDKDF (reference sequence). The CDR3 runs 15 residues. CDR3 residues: CATSRDTSGRAEQYF. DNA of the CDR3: TGTGCCACCAGCAGGGATACTAGCGGGAGAGCCGAGCAGTACTTC.

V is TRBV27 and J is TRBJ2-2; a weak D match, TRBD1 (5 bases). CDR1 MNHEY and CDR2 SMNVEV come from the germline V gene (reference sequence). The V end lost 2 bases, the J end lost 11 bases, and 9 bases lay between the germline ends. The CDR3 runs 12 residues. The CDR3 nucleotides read TGTGCCAGCAGTTTACTTCAGGGAGAGCTGTTTTTT. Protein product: CASSLLQGELFF.

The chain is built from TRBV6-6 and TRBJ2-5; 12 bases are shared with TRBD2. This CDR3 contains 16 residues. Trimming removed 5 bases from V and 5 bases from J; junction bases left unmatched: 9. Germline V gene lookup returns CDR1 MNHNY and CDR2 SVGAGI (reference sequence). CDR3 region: CASSLRLAGGRETQYF. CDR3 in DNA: TGTGCCAGCAGTCTGAGGCTAGCGGGAGGGCGGGAGACCCAGTACTTC.

CDR3 region: CASSLRGEQYF. Here the CDR3 DNA reads TGTGCCAGCAGTTTACGAGGCGAGCAGTACTTC. This rearrangement joins TRBV27 to TRBJ2-7; no firm D call. V lost 2 bases and J 6 bases, leaving 5 bases between the germline ends. CDR3 length equals 11 residues. Per germline, CDR1 MNHEY and CDR2 SMNVEV (reference sequence).

CDR3 coding DNA: TGTGCCAGCAGCTTCCCATCCTCGGTTGCGGGCACTGAAGCTTTCTTT. Translating it yields CASSFPSSVAGTEAFF. The V gene is TRBV7-3, the J gene TRBJ1-1, with D unresolved. V gave up 3 bases and J gave up 4 bases, with 18 bases separating them. The germline V gene has CDR1 SGHTA and CDR2 FQGTGA. This CDR3 is 16 amino acids long.

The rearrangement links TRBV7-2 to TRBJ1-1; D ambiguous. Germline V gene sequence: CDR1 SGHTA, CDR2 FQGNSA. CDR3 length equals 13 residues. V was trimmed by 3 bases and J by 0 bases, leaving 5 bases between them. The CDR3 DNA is TGTGCCAGCAGCTTTAGCATGAACACTGAAGCTTTCTTT. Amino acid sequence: CASSFSMNTEAFF.

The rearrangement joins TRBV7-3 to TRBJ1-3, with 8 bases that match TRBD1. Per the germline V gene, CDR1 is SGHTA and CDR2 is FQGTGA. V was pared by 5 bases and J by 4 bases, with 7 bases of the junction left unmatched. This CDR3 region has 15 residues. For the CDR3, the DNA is TGTGCCAGCAGCCCCGGACAGGGTACAGGAAACACCATATATTTT. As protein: CASSPGQGTGNTIYF. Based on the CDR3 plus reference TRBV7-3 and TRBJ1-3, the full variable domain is GAGVSQTPSNKVTEKGKYVELRCDPISGHTALYWYRQSLGQGPEFLIYFQGTGAADDSGLPNDRFFAVRPEGSVSTLKIQRTERGDSAVYLCASSPGQGTGNTIYFGEGSWLTVV.

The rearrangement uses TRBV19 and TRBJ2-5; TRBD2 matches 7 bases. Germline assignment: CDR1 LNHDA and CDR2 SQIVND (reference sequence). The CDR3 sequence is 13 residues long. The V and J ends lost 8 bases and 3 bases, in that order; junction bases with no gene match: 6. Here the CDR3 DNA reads TGTGCCAGTGCCCACCGGGGGGAAGAGACCCAGTACTTC. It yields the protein CASAHRGEETQYF.

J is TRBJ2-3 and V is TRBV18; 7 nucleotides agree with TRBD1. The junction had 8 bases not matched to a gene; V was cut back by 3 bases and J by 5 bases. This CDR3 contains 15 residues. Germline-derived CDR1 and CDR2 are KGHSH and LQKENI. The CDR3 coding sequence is TGTGCCAGCTCACCTCCGGACAGGTGGGGAGATACGCAGTATTTT. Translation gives CASSPPDRWGDTQYF.